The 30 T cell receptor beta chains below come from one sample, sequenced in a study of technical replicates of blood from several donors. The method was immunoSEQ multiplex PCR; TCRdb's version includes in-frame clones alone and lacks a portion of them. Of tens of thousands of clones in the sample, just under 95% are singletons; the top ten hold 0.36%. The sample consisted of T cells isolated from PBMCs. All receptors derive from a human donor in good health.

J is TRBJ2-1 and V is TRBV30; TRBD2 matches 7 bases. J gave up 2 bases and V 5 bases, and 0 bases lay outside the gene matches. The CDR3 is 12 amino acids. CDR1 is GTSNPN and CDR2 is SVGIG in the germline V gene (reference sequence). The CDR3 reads CAWGGAYNEQFF. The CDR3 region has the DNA TGTGCCTGGGGGGGGGCCTACAATGAGCAGTTCTTC.

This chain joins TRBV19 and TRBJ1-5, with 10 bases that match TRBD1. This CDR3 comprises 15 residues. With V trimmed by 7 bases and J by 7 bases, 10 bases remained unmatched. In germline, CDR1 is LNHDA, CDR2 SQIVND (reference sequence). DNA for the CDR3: TGTGCCAGTAACAAACGACAGGGGGCTAGACAGCCCCAGCATTTT. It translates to CASNKRQGARQPQHF. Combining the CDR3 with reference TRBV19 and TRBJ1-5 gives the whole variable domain DGGITQSPKYLFRKEGQNVTLSCEQNLNHDAMYWYRQDPGQGLRLIYYSQIVNDFQKGDIAEGYSVSREKKESFPLTVTSAQKNPTAFYLCASNKRQGARQPQHFGDGTRLSIL.

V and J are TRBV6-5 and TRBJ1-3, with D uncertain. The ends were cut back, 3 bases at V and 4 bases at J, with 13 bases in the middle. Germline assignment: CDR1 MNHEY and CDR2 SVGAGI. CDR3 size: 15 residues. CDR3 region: CASSYNSRSGNTIYF. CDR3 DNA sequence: TGTGCCAGCAGTTATAACAGCCGCTCGGGAAACACCATATATTTT.

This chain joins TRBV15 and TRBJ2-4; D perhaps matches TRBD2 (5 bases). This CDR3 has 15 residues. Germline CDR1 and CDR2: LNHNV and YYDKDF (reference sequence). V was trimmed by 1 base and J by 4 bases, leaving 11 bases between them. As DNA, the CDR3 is TGTGCCACCAGCAGAGGCCGAGCGGATAAAAACATTCAGTACTTC. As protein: CATSRGRADKNIQYF. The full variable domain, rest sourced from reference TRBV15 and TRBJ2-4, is DAMVIQNPRYQVTQFGKPVTLSCSQTLNHNVMYWYQQKSSQAPKLLFHYYDKDFNNEADTPDNFQSRRPNTSFCFLDIRSPGLGDTAMYLCATSRGRADKNIQYFGAGTRLSVL.

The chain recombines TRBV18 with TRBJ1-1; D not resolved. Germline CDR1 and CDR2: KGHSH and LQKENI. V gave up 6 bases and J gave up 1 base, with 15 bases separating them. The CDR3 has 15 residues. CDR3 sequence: CASSLSGRGNTEAFF. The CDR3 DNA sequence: TGTGCCAGCTCGCTGAGCGGGCGCGGGAACACTGAAGCTTTCTTT.

The chain's CDR3 is CASSSKSPGQGARNTEAFF. As DNA, the CDR3 is TGCGCCAGCAGCTCCAAATCACCGGGACAGGGGGCGAGGAACACTGAAGCTTTCTTT. The gene calls are TRBV5-1 and TRBJ1-1; 12 bases match TRBD1. Germline lookup yields CDR1 SGHRS and CDR2 YFSETQ. Germline trimming cut 3 bases from V and 1 base from J; bases unmatched to any gene: 13. The CDR3 length is 19 residues. Filled out from reference TRBV5-1 and TRBJ1-1, the complete variable domain reads KAGVTQTPRYLIKTRGQQVTLSCSPISGHRSVSWYQQTPGQGLQFLFEYFSETQRNKGNFPGRFSGRQFSNSRSEMNVSTLELGDSALYLCASSSKSPGQGARNTEAFFGQGTRLTVV.

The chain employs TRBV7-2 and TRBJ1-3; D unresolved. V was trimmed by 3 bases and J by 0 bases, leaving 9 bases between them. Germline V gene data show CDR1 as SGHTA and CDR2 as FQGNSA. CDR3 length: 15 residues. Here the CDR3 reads CASSFASTSGNTIYF. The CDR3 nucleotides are TGTGCCAGCAGCTTTGCTAGTACCTCTGGAAACACCATATATTTT.

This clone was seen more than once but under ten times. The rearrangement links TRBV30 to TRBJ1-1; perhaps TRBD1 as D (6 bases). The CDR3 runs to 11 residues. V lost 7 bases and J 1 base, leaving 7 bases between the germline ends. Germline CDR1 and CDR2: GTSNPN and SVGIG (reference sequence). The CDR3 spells CASGQNTEAFF. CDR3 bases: TGTGCCTCGGGACAGAACACTGAAGCTTTCTTT.

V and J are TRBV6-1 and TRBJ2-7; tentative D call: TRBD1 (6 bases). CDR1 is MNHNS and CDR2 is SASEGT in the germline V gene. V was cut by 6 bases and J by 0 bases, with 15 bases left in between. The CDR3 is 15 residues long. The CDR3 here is CASRVGMDSSYEQYF. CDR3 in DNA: TGTGCCAGCAGGGTTGGCATGGACAGCTCCTACGAGCAGTACTTC.

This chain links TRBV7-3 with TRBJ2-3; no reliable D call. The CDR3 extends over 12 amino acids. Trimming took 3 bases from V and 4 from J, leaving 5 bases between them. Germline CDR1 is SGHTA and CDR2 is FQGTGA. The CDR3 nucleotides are TGTGCCAGCAGCTTTTCAGCAGATACGCAGTATTTT. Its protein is CASSFSADTQYF.

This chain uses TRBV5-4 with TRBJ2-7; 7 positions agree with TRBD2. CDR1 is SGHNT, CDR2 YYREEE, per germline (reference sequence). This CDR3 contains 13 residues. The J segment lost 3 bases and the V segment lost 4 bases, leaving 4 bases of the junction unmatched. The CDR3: CASSPGRNYEQYF. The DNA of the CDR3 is TGTGCCAGCAGCCCCGGGAGGAACTACGAGCAGTACTTC.

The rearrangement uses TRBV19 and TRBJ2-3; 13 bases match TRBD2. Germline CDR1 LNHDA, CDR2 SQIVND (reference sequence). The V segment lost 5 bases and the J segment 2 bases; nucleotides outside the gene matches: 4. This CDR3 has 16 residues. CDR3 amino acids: CASSVTSGRATDTQYF. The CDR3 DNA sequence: TGTGCCAGTAGTGTTACTAGCGGGAGGGCCACAGATACGCAGTATTTT.

This chain's CDR3 is CASRLNTGQNQPQHF. The DNA of the CDR3 is TGTGCCAGCAGATTAAACACAGGCCAGAATCAGCCCCAGCATTTT. The chain combines TRBV7-8 with TRBJ1-5; D may be TRBD1 (5 bases). The germline V gene has CDR1 SGHVS and CDR2 FQNEAQ. The CDR3 is 15 amino acids. Trimming left V 6 bases short and J 4 bases short, with 16 bases between.

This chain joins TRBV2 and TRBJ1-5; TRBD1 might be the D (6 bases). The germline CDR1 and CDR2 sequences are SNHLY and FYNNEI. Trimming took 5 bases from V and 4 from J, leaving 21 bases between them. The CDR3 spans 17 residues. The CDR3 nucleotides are TGTGCCAGCAGTCCCAAGACAGGCGGGGGATGGAATCAGCCCCAGCATTTT. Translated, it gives CASSPKTGGGWNQPQHF.

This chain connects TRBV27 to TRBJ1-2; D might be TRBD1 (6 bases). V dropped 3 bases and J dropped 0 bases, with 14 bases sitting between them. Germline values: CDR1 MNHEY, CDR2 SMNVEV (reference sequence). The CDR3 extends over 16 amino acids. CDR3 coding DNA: TGTGCCAGCAGTTTGCGCAGGGGATTAGCTAACTATGGCTACACCTTC. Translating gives CASSLRRGLANYGYTF.

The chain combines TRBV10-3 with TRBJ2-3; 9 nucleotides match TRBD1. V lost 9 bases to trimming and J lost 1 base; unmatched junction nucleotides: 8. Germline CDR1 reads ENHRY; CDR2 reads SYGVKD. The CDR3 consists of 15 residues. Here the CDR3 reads CAIASRDRGTDTQYF. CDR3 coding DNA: TGTGCCATTGCTAGCCGGGACAGGGGCACAGATACGCAGTATTTT.

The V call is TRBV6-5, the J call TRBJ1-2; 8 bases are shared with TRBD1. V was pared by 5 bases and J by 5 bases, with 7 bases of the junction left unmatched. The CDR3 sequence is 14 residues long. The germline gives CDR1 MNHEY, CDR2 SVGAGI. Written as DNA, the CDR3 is TGTGCCAGCAGTCGGACAGGGTTTTCTTATGGCTACACCTTC. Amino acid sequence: CASSRTGFSYGYTF.

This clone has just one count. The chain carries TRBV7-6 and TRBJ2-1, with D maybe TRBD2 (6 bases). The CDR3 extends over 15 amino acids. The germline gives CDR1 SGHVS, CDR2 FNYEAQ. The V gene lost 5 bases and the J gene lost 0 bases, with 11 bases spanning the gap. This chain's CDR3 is CASSRDLSSYNEQFF. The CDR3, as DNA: TGTGCCAGCAGCCGGGACTTAAGCTCCTACAATGAGCAGTTCTTC.

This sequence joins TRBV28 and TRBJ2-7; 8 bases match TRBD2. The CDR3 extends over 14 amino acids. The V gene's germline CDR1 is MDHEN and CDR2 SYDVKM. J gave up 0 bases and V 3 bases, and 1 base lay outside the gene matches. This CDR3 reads CASSFSGNSYEQYF. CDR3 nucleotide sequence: TGTGCCAGCAGTTTTAGCGGGAACTCCTACGAGCAGTACTTC.

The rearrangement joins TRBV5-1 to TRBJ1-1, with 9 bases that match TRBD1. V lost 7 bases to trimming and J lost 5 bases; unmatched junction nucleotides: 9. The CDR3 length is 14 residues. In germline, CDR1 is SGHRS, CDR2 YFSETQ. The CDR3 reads CASGQGQGWTEAFF. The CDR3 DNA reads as TGCGCCAGCGGACAGGGGCAGGGTTGGACTGAAGCTTTCTTT.

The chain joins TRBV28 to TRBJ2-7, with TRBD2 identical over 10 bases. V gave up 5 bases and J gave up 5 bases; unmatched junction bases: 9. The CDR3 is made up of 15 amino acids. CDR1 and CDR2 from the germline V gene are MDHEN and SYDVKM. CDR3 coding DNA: TGTGCCAGCAGTATTCAGCGGGAGGGCCGCCACGAGCAGTACTTC. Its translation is CASSIQREGRHEQYF.

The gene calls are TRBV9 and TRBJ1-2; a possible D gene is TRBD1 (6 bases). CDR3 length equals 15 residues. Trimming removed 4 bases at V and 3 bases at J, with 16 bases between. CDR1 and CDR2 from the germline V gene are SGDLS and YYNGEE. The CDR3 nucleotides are TGTGCCAGCAGCCCCACAGGGCCTTTGGACTATGGCTACACCTTC. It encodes CASSPTGPLDYGYTF.

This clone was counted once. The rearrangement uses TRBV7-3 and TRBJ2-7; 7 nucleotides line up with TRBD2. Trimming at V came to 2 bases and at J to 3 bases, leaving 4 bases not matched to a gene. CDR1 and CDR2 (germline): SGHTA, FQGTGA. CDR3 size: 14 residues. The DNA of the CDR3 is TGTGCCAGCAGCTTAGGGCCGGGGGGCTACGAGCAGTACTTC. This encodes CASSLGPGGYEQYF.

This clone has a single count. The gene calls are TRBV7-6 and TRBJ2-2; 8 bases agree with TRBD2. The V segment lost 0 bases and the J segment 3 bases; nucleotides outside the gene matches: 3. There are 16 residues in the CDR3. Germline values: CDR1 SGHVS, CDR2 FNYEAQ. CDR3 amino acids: CASSLAPAGDTGELFF. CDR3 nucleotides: TGTGCCAGCAGCTTAGCCCCAGCGGGAGACACCGGGGAGCTGTTTTTT.

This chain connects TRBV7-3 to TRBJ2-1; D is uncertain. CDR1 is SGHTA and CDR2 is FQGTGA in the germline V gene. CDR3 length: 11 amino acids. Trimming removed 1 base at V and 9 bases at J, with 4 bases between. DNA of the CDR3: TGTGCCAGCAGCTTAAACGGTGAGCAGTTCTTC. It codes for CASSLNGEQFF.

The DNA of the CDR3 is TGTGCCAGCAGTCGGGACAGGAGGCCTCCGGGGGCCAACGTCCTGACTTTC. It codes for CASSRDRRPPGANVLTF. This chain uses TRBV2 with TRBJ2-6; 8 bases align to TRBD1. CDR1 SNHLY and CDR2 FYNNEI come from the germline V gene. The V and J ends lost 5 bases and 4 bases, in that order; junction bases with no gene match: 10. The CDR3 spans 17 residues.

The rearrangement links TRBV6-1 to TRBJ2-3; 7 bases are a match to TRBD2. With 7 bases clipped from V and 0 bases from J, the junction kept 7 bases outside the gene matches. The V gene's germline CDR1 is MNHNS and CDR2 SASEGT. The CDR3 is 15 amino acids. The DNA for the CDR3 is TGTGCCAGCACCTTAGCGGGCCTCAGCACAGATACGCAGTATTTT. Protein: CASTLAGLSTDTQYF.

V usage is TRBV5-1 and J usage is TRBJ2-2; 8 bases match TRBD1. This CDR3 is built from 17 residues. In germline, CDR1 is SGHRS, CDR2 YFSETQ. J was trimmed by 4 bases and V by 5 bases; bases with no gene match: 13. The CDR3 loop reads CASSIGIRGLSTGELFF. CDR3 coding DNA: TGCGCCAGCAGTATTGGTATCAGGGGGCTTAGCACCGGGGAGCTGTTTTTT.

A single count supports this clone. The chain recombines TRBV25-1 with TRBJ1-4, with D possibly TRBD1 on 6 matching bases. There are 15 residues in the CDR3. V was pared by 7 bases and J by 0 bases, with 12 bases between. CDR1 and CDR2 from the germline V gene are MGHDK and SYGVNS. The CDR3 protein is CASTPRGSTNEKLFF. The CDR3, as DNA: TGTGCCAGCACCCCCAGGGGTTCAACTAATGAAAAACTGTTTTTT.

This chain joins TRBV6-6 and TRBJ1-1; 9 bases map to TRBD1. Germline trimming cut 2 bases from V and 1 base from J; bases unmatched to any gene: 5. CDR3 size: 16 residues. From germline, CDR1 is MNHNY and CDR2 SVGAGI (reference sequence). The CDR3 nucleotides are TGTGCCAGCAGTTACACCTCGGGACAGGGGAACACTGAAGCTTTCTTT. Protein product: CASSYTSGQGNTEAFF.